This T cell receptor beta chain is from a study of cytomegalovirus exposure and HLA in healthy donors. This clone has a single count. The CDR3 has 13 residues. The trim removed 7 bases at V and 1 base at J, leaving 3 bases unmatched. In germline, CDR1 is SGHVS, CDR2 FNYEAQ. It was with 60 Vbeta and 13 Jbeta primers that the PCR ran. The data were produced by immunoSEQ multiplex PCR, yet TCRdb's version contains in-frame clones alone and is incomplete. This sample yields about 160,000 clones, of which around 78% are seen a single time; under 2% belongs to the top ten. The clonotype originates from a man aged 40-50 years in good health and CMV-seronegative. This chain joins TRBV7-6 and TRBJ2-5, with 7 nucleotides matching TRBD2. Sequencing used PBMCs. The CDR3 coding sequence is TGTGCCAGCAACCTAGCGGCCCAAGAGACCCAGTACTTC. Amino acids: CASNLAAQETQYF. Complete variable domain (other parts from reference TRBV7-6 and TRBJ2-5): GAGVSQSPRYKVTKRGQDVALRCDPISGHVSLYWYRQALGQGPEFLTYFNYEAQQDKSGLPNDRFSAERPEGSISTLTIQRTEQRDSAMYRCASNLAAQETQYFGPGTRLLVL.